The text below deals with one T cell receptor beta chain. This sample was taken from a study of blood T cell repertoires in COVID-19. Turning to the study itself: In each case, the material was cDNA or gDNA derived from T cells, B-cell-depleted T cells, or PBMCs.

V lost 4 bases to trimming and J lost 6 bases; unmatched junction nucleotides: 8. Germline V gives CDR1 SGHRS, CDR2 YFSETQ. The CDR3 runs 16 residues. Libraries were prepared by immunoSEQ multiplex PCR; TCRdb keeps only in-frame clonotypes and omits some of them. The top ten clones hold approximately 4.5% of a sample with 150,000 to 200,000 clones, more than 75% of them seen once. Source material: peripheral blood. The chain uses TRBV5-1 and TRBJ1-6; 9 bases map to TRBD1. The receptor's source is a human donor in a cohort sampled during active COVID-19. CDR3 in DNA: TGCGCCAGCAGCCAGGGACAGGGCAATGGTAATTCACCCCTCCACTTT. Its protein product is CASSQGQGNGNSPLHF.